This section outlines one T cell receptor (beta chain) sequence together with its context. Its antigen remains unidentified. Base qualities are not recorded, but no much larger clone differs from it by a single base. This specimen comes from a study of PD-1 blockade in classical Hodgkin lymphoma (TCRdb year 2020). Notes on the research overall: To define a peripheral blood immune signature of response to PD-1 blockade in classical Hodgkin lymphoma, the study combined TCR beta sequencing with CyTOF. Results the study describes overall, beyond this receptor: Baseline TCR diversity was reported as lower in newly diagnosed patients than in healthy donors, and lower still in relapsed/refractory patients. The study was limited to a single clinical trial cohort, and causes of repertoire differences, possibly disease activity or prior therapy, remained undefined.

The time point label of this sample denotes: newly diagnosed, previously untreated cHL patient sample. As a comparison group for the relapsed/refractory trial patients, PBMCs were sequenced from patients with newly diagnosed, previously untreated classical Hodgkin lymphoma. Peripheral blood was collected in 8 mL Vacutainer Cell Preparation Tubes, from which PBMCs were isolated by centrifugation and then cryopreserved. Germline trimming amounts to 4 bases on V and 2 bases on J, with 6 as the count of junction bases outside the gene matches. From a lookup of the germline V gene, CDR1 and CDR2 are SGHRS and YFSETQ. There are 15 amino acids in the CDR3, from cysteine to phenylalanine inclusive. Only CDR3 DNA remains: 45 bases, in frame from the first base. The Qiagen DNeasy kit was used to extract genomic DNA both from unsorted PBMCs and from the negatively selected CD4+ and CD8+ fractions. TCR beta CDR3 regions were subjected to amplification by immunoSEQ multiplex PCR with primers that anneal to V and J segments. A synthetic immune receptor repertoire was used to minimize amplification bias, and any remaining bias was removed computationally after sequencing. Per the source publication's procedure: Repertoire diversity was quantified as the Shannon entropy index using custom Python scripts. Unsorted, CD4+ and CD8+ repertoires were analyzed separately, except in combined analyses where CD4+ and CD8+ sequences were merged in silico. TCRdb retrieved this table from immuneACCESS and kept in-frame rearrangements only. Not all clones are present; in checked studies, unresolved V genes account for under half, and no reason is known for the remainder. That table furnishes V, J and clone size, whereas the DNA furnished D and trimming. In all, the sample holds approximately 31,000 clones, and 85% to 95% of those were seen once. Jointly, the top ten make up roughly 2.5% of the sample.

This receptor chain uses TRBV5-1 and TRBJ2-3, and 8 junction bases match TRBD2. What was sequenced was peripheral blood mononuclear cells (PBMCs). The receptor was derived from a human donor with classical Hodgkin lymphoma. The nucleotide sequence reads TGCGCCAGCAGCCTGGGACTAGGTTACACAGATACGCAGTATTTT. This sequence encodes CASSLGLGYTDTQYF. With the portions outside the CDR3 filled from the reference TRBV5-1 and TRBJ2-3 genes, the complete variable region becomes KAGVTQTPRYLIKTRGQQVTLSCSPISGHRSVSWYQQTPGQGLQFLFEYFSETQRNKGNFPGRFSGRQFSNSRSEMNVSTLELGDSALYLCASSLGLGYTDTQYFGPGTRLTVL.